The T cell receptor (beta chain) described here comes from a study of shared T cell receptors in the human thymus. CDR3 length: 14 residues. Between the trimmed V and J ends, which lost 1 base and 6 bases, there was a span of 11 bases. Germline V CDR1 and CDR2: SGHDT, YYEEEE. Assay used: immunoSEQ multiplex PCR; TCRdb lists only in-frame clones, some missing. The sample comprises 500,000 to 550,000 clones, about four fifths of which are singletons, and more than 0.01% rests with the top ten. This sample was shared with a second study, whose subject was human thymus T cells. As that study records: Thymus pieces cut out during corrective heart surgery were the tissue that was used. As related research reported, thymic repertoires overlapped highly among unrelated individuals.

The J gene is TRBJ1-5, the V gene TRBV5-6; possible D gene TRBD1, 5 bases. The TCR sequence derives from a boy less than two years old with a congenital heart defect. Sequencing was performed on thymocytes. The CDR3 here is CASSLRAGGQPQHF. As DNA, the CDR3 is TGTGCCAGCAGCTTGAGAGCGGGGGGTCAGCCCCAGCATTTT.